This TCR beta chain is drawn from a study of blood T cell repertoires in COVID-19. Whole-study context: There were acute and convalescent COVID-19 samples, and they came from the United States, Italy and Spain. In each case, the material was cDNA or gDNA derived from T cells, B-cell-depleted T cells, or PBMCs.

This clone was seen just once. Original analysis: Quantification of nucleated cells was approximated via reference gene primer amplification. The repertoire was sequenced with immunoSEQ multiplex PCR; TCRdb's copy has only in-frame clones and lacks some. V, J and clone size are those of that table, while D and trimming were read from the DNA. Here the sample spans approximately 300,000 clones, 86% being singletons. Germline assignment: CDR1 MDHEN and CDR2 SYDVKM. The CDR3 totals 16 residues. V shed 0 bases, J shed 1 base, and the junction held 5 bases outside the gene matches. The TCR sequence derives from a woman aged 50 to 65 with acute or convalescent COVID-19. Sequencing was performed on peripheral blood. The chain joins TRBV28 to TRBJ2-7; TRBD1 agrees at 8 bases. The CDR3 region is CASSLWGQVPSYEQYF. CDR3 DNA: TGTGCCAGCAGTTTATGGGGACAGGTACCTTCCTACGAGCAGTACTTC.